This T cell receptor beta chain is drawn from a study of blood T cells in healthy people across ages. This clonotype came up once. The use of a sample-barcoded 5' primer and a J-beta primer mix characterized a second PCR of roughly 6 to 11 cycles. TCRdb fed the 5' RACE reads into MiXCR, producing one record per CDR3 protein. The sample yields 500,000 to 550,000 distinct CDR3 sequences, about 24% seen once. The V gene's germline CDR1 is SEHNR and CDR2 FQNEAQ (reference sequence). The CDR3 totals 14 residues. Trimming cost V 1 base and J 7 bases, with 11 bases left between them. In terms of origin and age, donors were healthy Caucasian individuals from Russia aged roughly 6 to 90. No fewer than 5.5 micrograms of total RNA were isolated from every sample. This same sample was also taken into another study, of T cells of mothers and their children. That paper states: The people who donated were three healthy Caucasian mothers and their six children. Per child, around 2.9 million TCR beta CDR3 reads were obtained, against over 8.5 million per mother.

The sequenced sample consisted of blood. This receptor was identified in a boy between 10 and 17 years old in good health. This chain uses TRBV7-9 with TRBJ2-1; D is unresolved. The CDR3 sequence: CASSLGVRVNEQFF. As DNA, the CDR3 is TGTGCCAGCAGCTTAGGGGTACGTGTAAATGAGCAGTTCTTC. Variable domain in full (rest from reference TRBV7-9 and TRBJ2-1): DTGVSQNPRHKITKRGQNVTFRCDPISEHNRLYWYRQTLGQGPEFLTYFQNEAQLEKSRLLSDRFSAERPKGSFSTLEIQRTEQGDSAMYLCASSLGVRVNEQFFGPGTRLTVL.